This T cell receptor (beta chain) originates from a study of blood T cell repertoires in COVID-19. At the level of the study: Sources were T cells, B-cell-depleted T cells, or PBMCs; the material itself was cDNA or gDNA.

Only in-frame clones appear in the TCRdb table, and some are missing; sequencing was by immunoSEQ multiplex PCR. This table holds some 170,000 clones, roughly 82% found once. Source material: peripheral blood. The TCR sequence derives from a woman in her 70s with acute or convalescent COVID-19.

CDR3 coding DNA: TGTGCCATCAGTGACAAGACAGGGGGACACACCATATATTTT. Translated: CAISDKTGGHTIYF. This sequence joins TRBV10-3 and TRBJ1-3; the match to TRBD1 covers 9 bases. There are 14 residues in the CDR3. V shed 3 bases and J 8 bases; nucleotides not matched to a gene: 5. Germline V gene sequence: CDR1 ENHRY, CDR2 SYGVKD.